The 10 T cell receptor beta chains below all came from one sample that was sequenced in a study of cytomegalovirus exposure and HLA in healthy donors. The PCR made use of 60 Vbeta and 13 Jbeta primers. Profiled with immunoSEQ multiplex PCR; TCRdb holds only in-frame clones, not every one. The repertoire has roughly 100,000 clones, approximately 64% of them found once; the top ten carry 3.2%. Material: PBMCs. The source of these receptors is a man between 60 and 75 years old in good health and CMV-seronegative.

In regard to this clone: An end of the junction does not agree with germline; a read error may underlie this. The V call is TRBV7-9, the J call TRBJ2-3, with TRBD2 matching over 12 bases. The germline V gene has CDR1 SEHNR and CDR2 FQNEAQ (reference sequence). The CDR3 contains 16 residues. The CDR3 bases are TGTTCCAGCAGCCGAGGACTAGCGGGATTCGCGGATACGCAGTATTTT. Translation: CSSSRGLAGFADTQYF.

Here the CDR3 reads CASSVGAGGQNEQFF. CDR3 nucleotides: TGTGCCAGCAGCGTAGGTGCGGGGGGGCAGAATGAGCAGTTCTTC. The V gene is TRBV9, the J gene TRBJ2-1, with TRBD2 identical over 9 bases. CDR1 SGDLS and CDR2 YYNGEE come from the germline V gene. This CDR3 is 15 amino acids long. Trimming removed 0 bases from V and 7 bases from J; junction bases left unmatched: 5.

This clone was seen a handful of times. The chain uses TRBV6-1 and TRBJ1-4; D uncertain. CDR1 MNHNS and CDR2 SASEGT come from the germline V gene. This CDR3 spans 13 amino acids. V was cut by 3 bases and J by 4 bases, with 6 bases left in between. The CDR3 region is CASSDGSNEKLFF. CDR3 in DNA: TGTGCCAGCAGTGACGGTAGTAATGAAAAACTGTTTTTT.

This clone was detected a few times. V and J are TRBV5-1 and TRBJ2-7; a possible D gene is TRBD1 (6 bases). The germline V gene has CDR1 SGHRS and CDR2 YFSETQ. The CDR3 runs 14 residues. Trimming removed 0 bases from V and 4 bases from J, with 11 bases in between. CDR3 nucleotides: TGCGCCAGCAGCTTGGCAGGGGACCTTTACGAGCAGTACTTC. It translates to CASSLAGDLYEQYF.

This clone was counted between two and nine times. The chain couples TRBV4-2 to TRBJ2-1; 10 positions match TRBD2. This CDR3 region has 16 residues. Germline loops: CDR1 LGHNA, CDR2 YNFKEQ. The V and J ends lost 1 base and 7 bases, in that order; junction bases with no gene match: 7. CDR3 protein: CASSQVASGSGNEQFF. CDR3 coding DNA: TGTGCCAGCAGCCAAGTGGCTAGCGGGAGCGGTAATGAGCAGTTCTTC.

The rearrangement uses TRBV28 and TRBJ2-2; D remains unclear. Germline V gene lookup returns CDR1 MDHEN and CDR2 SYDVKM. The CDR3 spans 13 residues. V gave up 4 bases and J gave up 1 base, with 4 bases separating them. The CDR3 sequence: CASSYGNTGELFF. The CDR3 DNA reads TGTGCCAGCAGTTACGGGAACACCGGGGAGCTGTTTTTT.

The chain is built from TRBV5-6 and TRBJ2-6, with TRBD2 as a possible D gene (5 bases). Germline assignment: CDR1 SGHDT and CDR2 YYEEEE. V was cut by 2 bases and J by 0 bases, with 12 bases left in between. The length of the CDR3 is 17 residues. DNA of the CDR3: TGTGCCAGCAGCTTACGGGGTGTGCTCTCTGGGGCCAACGTCCTGACTTTC. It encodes CASSLRGVLSGANVLTF. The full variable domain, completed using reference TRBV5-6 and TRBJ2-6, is DAGVTQSPTHLIKTRGQQVTLRCSPKSGHDTVSWYQQALGQGPQFIFQYYEEEERQRGNFPDRFSGHQFPNYSSELNVNALLLGDSALYLCASSLRGVLSGANVLTFGAGSRLTVL.

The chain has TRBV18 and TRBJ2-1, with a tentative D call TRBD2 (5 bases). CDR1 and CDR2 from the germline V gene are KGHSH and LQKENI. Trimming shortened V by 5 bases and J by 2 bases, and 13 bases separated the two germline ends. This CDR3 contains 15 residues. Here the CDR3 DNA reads TGTGCCAGCTCAGGGCAGCTGGGAGCCTACAATGAGCAGTTCTTC. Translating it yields CASSGQLGAYNEQFF.

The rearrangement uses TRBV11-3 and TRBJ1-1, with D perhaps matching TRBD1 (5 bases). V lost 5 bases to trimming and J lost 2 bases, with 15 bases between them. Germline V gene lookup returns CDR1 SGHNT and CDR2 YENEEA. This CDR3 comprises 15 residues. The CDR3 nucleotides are TGTGCCAGCAGCATGGCTGCGGGACTAAACACTGAAGCTTTCTTT. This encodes CASSMAAGLNTEAFF.

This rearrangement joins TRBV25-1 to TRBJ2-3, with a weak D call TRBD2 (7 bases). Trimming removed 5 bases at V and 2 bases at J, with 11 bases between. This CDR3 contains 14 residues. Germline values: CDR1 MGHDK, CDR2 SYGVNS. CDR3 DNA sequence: TGTGCCAGCAGTCCGCGGGGGCCCACAGATACGCAGTATTTT. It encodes CASSPRGPTDTQYF.